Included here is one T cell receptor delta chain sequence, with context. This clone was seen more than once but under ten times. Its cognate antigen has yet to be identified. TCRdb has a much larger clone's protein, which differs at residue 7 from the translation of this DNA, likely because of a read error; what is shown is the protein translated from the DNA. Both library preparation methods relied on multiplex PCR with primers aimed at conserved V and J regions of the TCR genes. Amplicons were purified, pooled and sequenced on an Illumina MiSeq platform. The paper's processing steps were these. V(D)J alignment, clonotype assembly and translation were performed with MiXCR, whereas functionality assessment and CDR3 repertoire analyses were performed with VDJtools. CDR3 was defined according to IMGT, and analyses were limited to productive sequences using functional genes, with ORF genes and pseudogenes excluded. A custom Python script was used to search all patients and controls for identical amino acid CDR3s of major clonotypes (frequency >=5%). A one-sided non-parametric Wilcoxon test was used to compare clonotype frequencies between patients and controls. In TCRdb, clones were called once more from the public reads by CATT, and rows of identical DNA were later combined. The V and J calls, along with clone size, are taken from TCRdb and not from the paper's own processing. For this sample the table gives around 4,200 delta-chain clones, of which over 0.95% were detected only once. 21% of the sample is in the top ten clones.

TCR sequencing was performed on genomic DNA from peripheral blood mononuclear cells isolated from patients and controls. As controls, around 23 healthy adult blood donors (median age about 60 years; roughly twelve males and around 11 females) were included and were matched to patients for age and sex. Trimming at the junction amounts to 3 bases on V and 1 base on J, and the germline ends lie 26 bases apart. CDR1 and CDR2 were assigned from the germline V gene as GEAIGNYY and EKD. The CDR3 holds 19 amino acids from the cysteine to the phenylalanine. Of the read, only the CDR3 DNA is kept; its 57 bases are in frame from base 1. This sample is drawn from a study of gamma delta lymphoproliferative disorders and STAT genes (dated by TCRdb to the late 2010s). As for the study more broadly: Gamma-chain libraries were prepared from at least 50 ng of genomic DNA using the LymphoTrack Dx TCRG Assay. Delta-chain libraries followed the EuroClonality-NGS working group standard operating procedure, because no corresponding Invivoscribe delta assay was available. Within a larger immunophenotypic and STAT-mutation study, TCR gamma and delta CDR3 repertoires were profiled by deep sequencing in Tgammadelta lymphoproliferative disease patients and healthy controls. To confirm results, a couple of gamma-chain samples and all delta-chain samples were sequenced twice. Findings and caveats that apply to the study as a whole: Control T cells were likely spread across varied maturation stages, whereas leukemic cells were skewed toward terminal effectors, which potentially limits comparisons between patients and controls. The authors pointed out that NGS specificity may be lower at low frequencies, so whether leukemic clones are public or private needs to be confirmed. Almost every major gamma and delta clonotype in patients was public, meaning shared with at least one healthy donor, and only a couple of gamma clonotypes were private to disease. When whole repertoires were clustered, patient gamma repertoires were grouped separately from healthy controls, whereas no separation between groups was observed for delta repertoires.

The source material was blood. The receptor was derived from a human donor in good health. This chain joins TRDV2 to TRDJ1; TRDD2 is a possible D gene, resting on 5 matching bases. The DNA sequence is TGTGCCTGTGACCCCCTCGAGGGTTCTTCCCGCGTATCCACCGATAAACTCATCTTT. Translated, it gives CACDPLEGSSRVSTDKLIF.